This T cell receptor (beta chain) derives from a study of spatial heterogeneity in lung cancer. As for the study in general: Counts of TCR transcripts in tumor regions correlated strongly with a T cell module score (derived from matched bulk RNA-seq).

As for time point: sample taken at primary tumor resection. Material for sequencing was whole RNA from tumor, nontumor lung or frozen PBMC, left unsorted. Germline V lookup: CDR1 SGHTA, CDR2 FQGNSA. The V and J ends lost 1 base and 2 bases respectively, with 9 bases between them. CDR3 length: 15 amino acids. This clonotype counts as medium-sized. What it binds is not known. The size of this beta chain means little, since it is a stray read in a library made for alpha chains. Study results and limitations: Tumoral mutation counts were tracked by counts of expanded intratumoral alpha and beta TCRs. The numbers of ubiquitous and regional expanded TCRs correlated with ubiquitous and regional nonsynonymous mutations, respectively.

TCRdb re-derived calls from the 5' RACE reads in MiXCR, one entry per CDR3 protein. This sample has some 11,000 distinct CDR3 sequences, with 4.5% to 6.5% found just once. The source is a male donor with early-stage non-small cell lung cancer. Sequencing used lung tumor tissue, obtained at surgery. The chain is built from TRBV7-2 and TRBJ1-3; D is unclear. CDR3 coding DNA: TGTGCCAGCAGCTTAGACTTGGGTACTGGAAACACCATATATTTT. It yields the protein CASSLDLGTGNTIYF.